Listed here are 27 T cell receptor beta chains from one sample, sequenced in a study of cytomegalovirus exposure and HLA in healthy donors. The study ran its PCR with 60 Vbeta and 13 Jbeta primers. Repertoires were generated with immunoSEQ multiplex PCR, while TCRdb's copy carries only in-frame clones and drops some. The sample yields roughly 200,000 clones, 79% seen once. The specimen sequenced was PBMCs. These receptors were collected from a woman aged 25 to 39 in good health and CMV-seropositive.

This clone was counted a single time. This chain connects TRBV5-6 to TRBJ2-3; TRBD2 matches 7 bases. Germline CDR1 SGHDT, CDR2 YYEEEE. V shed 0 bases, J shed 0 bases, and the junction held 13 bases outside the gene matches. The CDR3 is 19 residues long. CDR3 in DNA: TGTGCCAGCAGCTTGGGGCCCCCGAATAGCGGGCAAAGCACAGATACGCAGTATTTT. Its translation is CASSLGPPNSGQSTDTQYF.

This clone was seen only a few times. DNA of the CDR3: TGCAGCGTCAATTTTATCGCTCTGAAGCGGAGCTCCTACAATGAGCAGTTCTTC. It codes for CSVNFIALKRSSYNEQFF. This sequence joins TRBV29-1 and TRBJ2-1; tentative D call: TRBD2 (5 bases). The germline V gene has CDR1 SQVTM and CDR2 ANQGSEA. Trimming pared 6 bases from V and 0 bases from J, leaving 24 bases between. The CDR3 has 18 amino acids.

The V gene is TRBV4-1, the J gene TRBJ2-7; 10 bases are shared with TRBD2. J gave up 3 bases and V 4 bases, and 6 bases lay outside the gene matches. Germline lookup yields CDR1 MGHRA and CDR2 YSYEKL. The CDR3 is made up of 15 amino acids. This CDR3 is CASSPAGGPVYEQYF. The CDR3, as DNA: TGCGCCAGCAGCCCAGCGGGAGGGCCAGTCTACGAGCAGTACTTC.

The V gene is TRBV19, the J gene TRBJ2-7; maybe TRBD2 (6 bases). The CDR3 is made up of 14 amino acids. V was shortened by 5 bases and J by 0 bases, with 11 bases between the two germline ends. Per the germline V gene, CDR1 is LNHDA and CDR2 is SQIVND (reference sequence). CDR3 amino acids: CASSADGSSYEQYF. In DNA form, the CDR3 reads TGTGCCAGTAGTGCGGACGGGAGCTCCTACGAGCAGTACTTC.

This clone was counted a single time. This chain links TRBV7-9 with TRBJ2-3; D might be TRBD2 (5 bases). The CDR3 has 14 amino acids. Per the germline V gene, CDR1 is SEHNR and CDR2 is FQNEAQ (reference sequence). V was cut by 1 base and J by 6 bases, with 11 bases left in between. For the CDR3, the DNA is TGTGCCAGCAGCTTAGTGGCCGGAGGCGATACGCAGTATTTT. Translation: CASSLVAGGDTQYF.

The rearrangement uses TRBV11-2 and TRBJ2-1, with D possibly matching TRBD2 (5 bases). Trimming shortened V by 6 bases and J by 3 bases, and 15 bases separated the two germline ends. CDR1 is SGHAT and CDR2 is FQNNGV in the germline V gene. The CDR3 loop spans 15 amino acids. The CDR3 nucleotides are TGTGCCAGCAGAGACCTCCTGGACTTCTACAATGAGCAGTTCTTC. Residues: CASRDLLDFYNEQFF.

The chain employs TRBV9 and TRBJ1-5; D is ambiguous. Germline assignment: CDR1 SGDLS and CDR2 YYNGEE. This CDR3 is built from 13 residues. V was shortened by 0 bases and J by 3 bases, with 4 bases between the two germline ends. The DNA of the CDR3 is TGTGCCAGCAGCGTAGGAGACAATCAGCCCCAGCATTTT. This encodes CASSVGDNQPQHF.

The J gene is TRBJ1-1, the V gene TRBV4-3; tentatively, D is TRBD1 (5 bases). V lost 0 bases, J lost 11 bases, and 19 bases lay in between. From germline, CDR1 is LGHNA and CDR2 YSLEER. This CDR3 has 15 residues. CDR3 bases: TGCGCCAGCAGCCAAGATCGCAGGGATGCCCTGAGGGCTTTCTTT. It encodes CASSQDRRDALRAFF.

This clone appeared a few times. This chain links TRBV5-4 with TRBJ2-4, with TRBD1 matching over 8 bases. The CDR3 contains 15 residues. CDR1 is SGHNT and CDR2 is YYREEE in the germline V gene (reference sequence). With 3 bases clipped from V and 5 bases from J, the junction kept 7 bases outside the gene matches. The CDR3 region has the DNA TGTGCCAGCAGCTGGGGACAGGCGGAGGAAAACATTCAGTACTTC. It encodes CASSWGQAEENIQYF.

This clone showed up just a few times. The sample carries other DNA sequences with the same CDR3. The chain couples TRBV19 to TRBJ1-5; TRBD1 matches 7 bases. V trimming: 2 bases; J trimming: 5 bases; junction bases outside the gene matches: 0. The CDR3 has 13 amino acids. The germline gives CDR1 LNHDA, CDR2 SQIVND (reference sequence). The CDR3 DNA is TGTGCCAGTAGTATACAGGGGGATCAGCCCCAGCATTTT. Translation: CASSIQGDQPQHF.

This clone has just a few counts. This chain links TRBV25-1 with TRBJ2-3, with TRBD2 identical over 10 bases. This CDR3 has 16 amino acids. Germline V gene data show CDR1 as MGHDK and CDR2 as SYGVNS. V gave up 4 bases and J gave up 6 bases; unmatched junction bases: 10. CDR3 nucleotides: TGTGCCAGCAGTGGGACGGAGCGGGGGGGCCTCGATACGCAGTATTTT. It yields the protein CASSGTERGGLDTQYF.

With regard to this clone: One junction end does not reproduce the germline sequence, and a read error may be involved. The rearrangement links TRBV27 to TRBJ1-5, with D unclear. The V gene's germline CDR1 is MNHEY and CDR2 SMNVEV (reference sequence). The CDR3 covers 14 residues. DNA for the CDR3: TGTGCCAGCAGTTTAATATTTAGCAGTCAGCCCCAGCATTTT. This translates into CASSLIFSSQPQHF.

The chain carries TRBV15 and TRBJ1-4; 8 nucleotides align to TRBD1. The germline V gene has CDR1 LNHNV and CDR2 YYDKDF (reference sequence). V was pared by 9 bases and J by 4 bases, with 10 bases of the junction left unmatched. The CDR3 consists of 15 residues. The CDR3 bases are TGTGCCACGTCAGGGGGCGGAAATGTTAATGAAAAACTGTTTTTT. Protein sequence: CATSGGGNVNEKLFF.

The genes are TRBV5-1 and TRBJ1-1; D call uncertain. CDR3 length: 14 amino acids. Germline-derived CDR1 and CDR2 are SGHRS and YFSETQ. V lost 1 base and J 1 base, leaving 8 bases between the germline ends. CDR3 bases: TGCGCCAGCAGCTTGACTCCTGAGAACACTGAAGCTTTCTTT. Its translation: CASSLTPENTEAFF.

The chain joins TRBV10-2 to TRBJ2-1; 11 bases fit TRBD2. V gave up 6 bases and J gave up 8 bases; unmatched junction bases: 9. This CDR3 is built from 15 residues. CDR1 is WSHSY, CDR2 SAAADI, per germline. The CDR3 sequence is CASSLLAGGRDEQFF. The CDR3 region has the DNA TGCGCCAGCAGCCTTTTAGCGGGAGGGCGCGATGAGCAGTTCTTC.

This chain uses TRBV11-3 with TRBJ2-3; TRBD2 is a possible D gene (6 bases). Trimming cost V 0 bases and J 4 bases, with 8 bases left between them. This CDR3 is 14 amino acids long. Germline CDR1 and CDR2: SGHNT and YENEEA. As DNA, the CDR3 is TGTGCCAGCAGCTTAGAGGGGGGTCCAGATACGCAGTATTTT. It translates to CASSLEGGPDTQYF. The full variable domain, completed using reference TRBV11-3 and TRBJ2-3, is EAGVVQSPRYKIIEKKQPVAFWCNPISGHNTLYWYLQNLGQGPELLIRYENEEAVDDSQLPKDRFSAERLKGVDSTLKIQPAELGDSAVYLCASSLEGGPDTQYFGPGTRLTVL.

The V call is TRBV6-1, the J call TRBJ1-1; 8 positions match TRBD1. Germline V gene sequence: CDR1 MNHNS, CDR2 SASEGT. The CDR3 has 15 residues. Trimming took 2 bases from V and 1 from J; bases not matched to a gene: 3. The CDR3 region is CASSEQGAGNTEAFF. Written as DNA, the CDR3 is TGTGCCAGCAGTGAACAGGGGGCGGGGAACACTGAAGCTTTCTTT.

V gene TRBV6-5 combines with J gene TRBJ1-2; 9 bases agree with TRBD1. The junction had 7 bases not matched to a gene; V was cut back by 3 bases and J by 8 bases. CDR3 length: 14 residues. In germline, CDR1 is MNHEY, CDR2 SVGAGI. CDR3 loop: CASSYIQGAQGYTF. The DNA of the CDR3 is TGTGCCAGCAGTTATATACAGGGGGCGCAAGGCTACACCTTC.

The chain combines TRBV18 with TRBJ2-7; D perhaps matches TRBD2 (6 bases). V was cut by 3 bases and J by 6 bases, with 15 bases left in between. The germline V gene has CDR1 KGHSH and CDR2 LQKENI. This CDR3 has 14 amino acids. CDR3: CASSPPEGWGEQYF. As DNA, the CDR3 is TGTGCCAGCTCACCCCCGGAGGGGTGGGGCGAGCAGTACTTC.

The gene calls are TRBV7-8 and TRBJ1-4; D remains unclear. The CDR3 totals 13 residues. Trimming pared 3 bases from V and 11 bases from J, leaving 13 bases between. The germline CDR1 and CDR2 sequences are SGHVS and FQNEAQ. CDR3 loop: CASSLGAPRKLFF. The CDR3 DNA reads TGTGCCAGCAGCTTGGGTGCCCCGAGGAAACTGTTTTTT.

The chain recombines TRBV11-2 with TRBJ2-1, with D possibly TRBD2 on 5 matching bases. The CDR3 is 14 residues long. Germline assignment: CDR1 SGHAT and CDR2 FQNNGV. The ends were cut back, 3 bases at V and 7 bases at J, with 13 bases in the middle. CDR3 sequence (DNA): TGTGCCAGCAGCTTCGGAGGCGTTTGGAATGAGCAGTTCTTC. This encodes CASSFGGVWNEQFF.

The V and J genes are TRBV29-1 and TRBJ1-2; 7 bases are shared with TRBD1. This CDR3 comprises 13 residues. J was trimmed by 6 bases and V by 7 bases; bases with no gene match: 11. CDR1 is SQVTM, CDR2 ANQGSEA, per germline. This CDR3 is CSAGRDSAHGYTF. CDR3 in DNA: TGCAGCGCTGGCCGGGACAGCGCCCATGGCTACACCTTC.

The rearrangement uses TRBV25-1 and TRBJ1-5; TRBD1 might be the D (6 bases). V lost 3 bases and J lost 6, with 12 bases in between. CDR1 and CDR2 (germline): MGHDK, SYGVNS. This CDR3 is 14 amino acids long. The CDR3 sequence: CASSDSGDFQPQHF. CDR3 in DNA: TGTGCCAGCAGTGATTCAGGGGATTTTCAGCCCCAGCATTTT.

The chain combines TRBV30 with TRBJ2-1; a weak D match, TRBD1 (6 bases). Trimming stripped 5 bases from V and 2 bases from J, with 10 bases between. The germline V gene has CDR1 GTSNPN and CDR2 SVGIG (reference sequence). This CDR3 has 13 residues. The CDR3 is CAWARGAYNEQFF. CDR3 DNA sequence: TGTGCCTGGGCCAGGGGAGCCTACAATGAGCAGTTCTTC.

This clone was seen only a few times. Within the sample, other DNA sequences also encode this same CDR3. The CDR3 is CAISEASGRGTDTQYF. CDR3 nucleotides: TGTGCCATCAGTGAGGCGAGCGGGAGGGGCACAGATACGCAGTATTTT. The chain has TRBV10-3 and TRBJ2-3; 10 positions agree with TRBD2. With 2 bases clipped from V and 1 base from J, the junction kept 3 bases outside the gene matches. Germline-derived CDR1 and CDR2 are ENHRY and SYGVKD. The CDR3 contains 16 residues.

This clone was observed a few times. The chain links TRBV2 to TRBJ2-5, with D tentatively TRBD2 (5 bases). There are 13 residues in the CDR3. The V and J ends lost 6 bases and 3 bases respectively, with 11 bases between them. CDR1 SNHLY and CDR2 FYNNEI come from the germline V gene. Written as DNA, the CDR3 is TGTGCCAGCAGGAAGGACTTCGAAGAGACCCAGTACTTC. This sequence encodes CASRKDFEETQYF.

This chain connects TRBV18 to TRBJ2-1; TRBD2 matches 11 bases. The germline V gene encodes CDR1 KGHSH and CDR2 LQKENI. With V trimmed by 3 bases and J by 5 bases, 6 bases remained unmatched. The CDR3 loop spans 16 amino acids. CDR3 region: CASSPLAGGIHNEQFF. The CDR3 DNA reads TGTGCCAGCTCACCCTTAGCGGGGGGGATACACAATGAGCAGTTCTTC.